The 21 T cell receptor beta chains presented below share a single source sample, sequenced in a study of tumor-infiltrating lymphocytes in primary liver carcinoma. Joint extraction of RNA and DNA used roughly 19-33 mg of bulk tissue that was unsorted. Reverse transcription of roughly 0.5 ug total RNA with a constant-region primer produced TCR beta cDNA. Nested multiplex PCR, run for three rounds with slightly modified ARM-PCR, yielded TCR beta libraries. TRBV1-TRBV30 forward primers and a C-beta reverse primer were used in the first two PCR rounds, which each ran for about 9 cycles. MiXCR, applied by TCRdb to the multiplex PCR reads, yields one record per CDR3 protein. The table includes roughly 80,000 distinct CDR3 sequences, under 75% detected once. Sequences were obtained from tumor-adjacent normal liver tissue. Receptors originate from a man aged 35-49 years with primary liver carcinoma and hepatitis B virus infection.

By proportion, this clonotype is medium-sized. The CDR3 loop reads CASSLEGGSSYNEQFF. CDR3 DNA: TGTGCCAGCAGCTTGGAAGGTGGGAGCTCCTACAATGAGCAGTTCTTC. V is TRBV5-6 and J is TRBJ2-1; a possible D gene is TRBD2 (5 bases). The CDR3 loop spans 16 amino acids. Germline loops: CDR1 SGHDT, CDR2 YYEEEE. The V end lost 0 bases, the J end lost 0 bases, and 10 bases lay between the germline ends.

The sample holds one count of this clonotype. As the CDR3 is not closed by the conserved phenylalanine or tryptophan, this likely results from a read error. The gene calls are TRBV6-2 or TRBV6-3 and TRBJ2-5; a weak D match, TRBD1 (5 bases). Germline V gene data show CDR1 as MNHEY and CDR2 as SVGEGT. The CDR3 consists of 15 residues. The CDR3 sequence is CPSSPGQALKETQYS. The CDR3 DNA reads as TGTCCCAGCAGCCCAGGACAAGCCCTAAAAGAGACCCAGTACTCC.

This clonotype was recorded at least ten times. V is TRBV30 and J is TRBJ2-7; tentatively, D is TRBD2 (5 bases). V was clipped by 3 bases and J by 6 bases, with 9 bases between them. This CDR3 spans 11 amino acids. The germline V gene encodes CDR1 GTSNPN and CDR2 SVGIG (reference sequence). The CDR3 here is CAWSFAGEQYF. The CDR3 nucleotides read TGTGCCTGGAGCTTCGCGGGCGAGCAGTACTTC.

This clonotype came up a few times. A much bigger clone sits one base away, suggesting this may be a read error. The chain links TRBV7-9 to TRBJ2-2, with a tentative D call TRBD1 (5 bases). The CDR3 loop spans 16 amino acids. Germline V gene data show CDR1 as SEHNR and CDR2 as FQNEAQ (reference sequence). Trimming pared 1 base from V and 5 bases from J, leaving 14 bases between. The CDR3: CASSLVFQGWTGELFF. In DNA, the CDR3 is TGTGCCAGCAGCTTAGTTTTTCAGGGTTGGACCGGGGAGCTGTTTTTT.

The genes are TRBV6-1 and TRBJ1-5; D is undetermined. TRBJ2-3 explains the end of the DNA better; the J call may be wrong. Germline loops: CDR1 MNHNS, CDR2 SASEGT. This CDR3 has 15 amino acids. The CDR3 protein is CASGEISYSNQPQYF. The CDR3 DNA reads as TGTGCCAGTGGTGAAATCTCCTATAGCAATCAGCCCCAGTATTTT.

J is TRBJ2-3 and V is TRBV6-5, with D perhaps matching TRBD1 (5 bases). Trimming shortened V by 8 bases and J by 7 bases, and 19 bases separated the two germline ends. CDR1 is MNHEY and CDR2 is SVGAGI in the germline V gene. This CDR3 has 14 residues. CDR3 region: CASDRRADSYTQYF. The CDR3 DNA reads TGTGCCAGCGACCGCCGTGCCGACAGCTATACGCAGTATTTT.

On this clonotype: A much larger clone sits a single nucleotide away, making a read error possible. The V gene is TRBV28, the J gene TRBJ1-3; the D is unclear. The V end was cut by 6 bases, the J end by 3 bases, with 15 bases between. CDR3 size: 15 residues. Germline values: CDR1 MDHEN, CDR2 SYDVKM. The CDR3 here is CASSDIGILGNTIYF. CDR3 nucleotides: TGTGCCAGCAGCGACATTGGGATTCTTGGAAACACCATATATTTT.

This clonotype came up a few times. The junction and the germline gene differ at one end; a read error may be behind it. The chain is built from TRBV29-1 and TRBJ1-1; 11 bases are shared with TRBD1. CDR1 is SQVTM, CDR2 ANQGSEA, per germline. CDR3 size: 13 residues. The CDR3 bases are TGCAGCCCGGACAGGGGGCGAGGAACTGGAGCTTTCTTT. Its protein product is CSPDRGRGTGAFF.

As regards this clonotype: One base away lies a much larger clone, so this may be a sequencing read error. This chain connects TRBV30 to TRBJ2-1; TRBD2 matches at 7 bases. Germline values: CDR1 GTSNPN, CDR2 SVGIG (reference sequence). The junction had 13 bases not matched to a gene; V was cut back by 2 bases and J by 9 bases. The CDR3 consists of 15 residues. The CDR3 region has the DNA TGTGCCTGGAGTCTTCCGGGGTATGGGGAGGGTGAGCAGTTCTTC. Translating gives CAWSLPGYGEGEQFF.

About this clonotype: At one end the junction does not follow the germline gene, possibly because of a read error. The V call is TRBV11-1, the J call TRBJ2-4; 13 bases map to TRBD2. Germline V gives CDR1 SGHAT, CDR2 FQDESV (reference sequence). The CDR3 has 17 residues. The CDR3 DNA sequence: TGTGCCTGCAGCTTTCCAGGGACTAGCGGGACCGAAAACATTCAGTACTTC. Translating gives CACSFPGTSGTENIQYF.

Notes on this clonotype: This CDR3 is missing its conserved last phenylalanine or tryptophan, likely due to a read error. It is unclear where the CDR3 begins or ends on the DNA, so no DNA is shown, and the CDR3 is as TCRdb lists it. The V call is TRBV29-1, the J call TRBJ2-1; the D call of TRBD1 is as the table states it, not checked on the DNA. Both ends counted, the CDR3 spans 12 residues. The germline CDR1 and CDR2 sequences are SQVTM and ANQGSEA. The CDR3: CSARPEGNEHFL.

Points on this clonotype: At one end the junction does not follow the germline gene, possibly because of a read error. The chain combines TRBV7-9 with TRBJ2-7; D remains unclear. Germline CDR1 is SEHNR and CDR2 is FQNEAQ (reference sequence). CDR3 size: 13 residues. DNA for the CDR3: TGTTCCAGCAGCTTAAATCAGGCTCACGAGCAGTACTTC. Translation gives CSSSLNQAHEQYF.

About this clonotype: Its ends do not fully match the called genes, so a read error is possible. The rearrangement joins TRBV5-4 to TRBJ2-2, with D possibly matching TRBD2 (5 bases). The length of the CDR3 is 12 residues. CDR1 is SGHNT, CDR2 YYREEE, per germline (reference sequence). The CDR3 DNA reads TGTGCCAGCAGCTTATGGACTGGGGAGCTGCTTTTT. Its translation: CASSLWTGELLF.

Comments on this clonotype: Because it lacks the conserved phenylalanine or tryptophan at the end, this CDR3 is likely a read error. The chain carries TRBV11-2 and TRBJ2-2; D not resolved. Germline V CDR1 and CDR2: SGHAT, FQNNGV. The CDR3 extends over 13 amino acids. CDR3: CASSLHYTWELFL. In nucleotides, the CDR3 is TGTGCCAGCAGCTTACACTACACCTGGGAGCTGTTTTTA.

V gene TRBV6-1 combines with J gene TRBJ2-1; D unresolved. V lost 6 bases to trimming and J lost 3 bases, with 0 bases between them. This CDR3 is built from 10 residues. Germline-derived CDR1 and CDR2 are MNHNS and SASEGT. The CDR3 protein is CASSYNEQFF. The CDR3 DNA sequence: TGTGCCAGCAGCTACAATGAGCAGTTCTTC.

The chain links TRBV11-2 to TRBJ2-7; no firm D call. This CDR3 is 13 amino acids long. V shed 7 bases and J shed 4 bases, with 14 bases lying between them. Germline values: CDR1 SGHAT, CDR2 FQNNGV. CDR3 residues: CASNSDWVYEQYF. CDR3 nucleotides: TGTGCCAGCAACTCCGACTGGGTGTACGAGCAGTACTTC.

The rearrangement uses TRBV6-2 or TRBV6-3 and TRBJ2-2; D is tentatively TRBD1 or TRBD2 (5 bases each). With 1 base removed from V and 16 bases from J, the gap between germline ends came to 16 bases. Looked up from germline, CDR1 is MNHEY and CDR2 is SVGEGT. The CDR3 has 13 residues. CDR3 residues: CASSYFLRGESFF. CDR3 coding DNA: TGTGCCAGCAGTTACTTCTTAAGAGGGGAGTCGTTTTTT.

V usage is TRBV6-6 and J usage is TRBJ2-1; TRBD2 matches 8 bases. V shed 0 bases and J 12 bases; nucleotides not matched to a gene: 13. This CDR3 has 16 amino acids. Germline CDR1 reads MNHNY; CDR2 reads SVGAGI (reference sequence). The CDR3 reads CASSYSGGELDHGQFF. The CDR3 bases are TGTGCCAGCAGTTACTCCGGGGGGGAGTTGGATCATGGGCAGTTCTTC.

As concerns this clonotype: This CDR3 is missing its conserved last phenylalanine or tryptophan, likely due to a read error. This chain's CDR3 is CANSLGTGGFSNEQFS. The CDR3 region has the DNA TGTGCCAACAGCTTGGGGACAGGGGGTTTCTCCAATGAGCAGTTCTCC. This chain connects TRBV11-2 to TRBJ2-1; TRBD1 agrees at 11 bases. Germline lookup yields CDR1 SGHAT and CDR2 FQNNGV. The CDR3 consists of 16 residues.

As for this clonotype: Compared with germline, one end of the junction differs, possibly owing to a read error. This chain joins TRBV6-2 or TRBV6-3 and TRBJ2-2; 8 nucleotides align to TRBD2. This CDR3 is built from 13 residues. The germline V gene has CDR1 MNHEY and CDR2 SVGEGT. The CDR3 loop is CTSSYFLSGGLFF. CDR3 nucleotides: TGTACCAGCAGCTACTTCTTAAGCGGGGGGCTGTTTTTT.

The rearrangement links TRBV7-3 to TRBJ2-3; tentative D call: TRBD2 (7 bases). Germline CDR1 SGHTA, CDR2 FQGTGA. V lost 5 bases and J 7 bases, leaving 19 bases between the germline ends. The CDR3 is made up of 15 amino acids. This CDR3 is CASSPQFGGRNTQYF. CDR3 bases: TGTGCCAGCAGCCCCCAGTTCGGGGGGCGAAATACGCAGTATTTT.